Following are 20 T cell receptor beta chains from one sample sequenced in a study of T cell repertoires in ileal Crohn's disease (dated by TCRdb to the late 2010s). The library came from the immunoSEQ multiplex PCR assay. The table was pulled from immuneACCESS by TCRdb, which kept in-frame rearrangements only. Such tables lose some clones; where checked, under half of the loss comes from unresolved V genes, and the rest has no known cause. The sample table records 15,000 to 20,000 clones; about 75% of these occur just once. Together, the top ten hold roughly 5.7% of the sample. Sequencing input: ileal tissue. The receptors were sampled from an adult with Crohn's disease.

The gene calls are TRBV5-1 and TRBJ2-3; a weak D match, TRBD1 (8 bases). Per germline, CDR1 SGHRS and CDR2 YFSETQ. The germline V and J ends were trimmed by 1 base and 4 bases, with 13 bases remaining between them. The CDR3 is 15 residues long. For the CDR3, the DNA is TGCGCCAGCAGCTTGCAGGGGGCGGGAGCAGATACGCAGTATTTT. This encodes CASSLQGAGADTQYF.

In its sample, this clone was seen once. The chain combines TRBV7-2 with TRBJ2-7; maybe TRBD1 (6 bases). This CDR3 is built from 13 residues. Trimming stripped 5 bases from V and 2 bases from J, with 10 bases between. Germline V CDR1 and CDR2: SGHTA, FQGNSA. The CDR3 DNA follows: TGTGCCAGCAGCCGAAGGACAGCCTACGAGCAGTACTTC. Translation gives CASSRRTAYEQYF.

The V and J genes are TRBV25-1 and TRBJ2-2, with 7 bases lining up with TRBD2. V shed 4 bases, J shed 5 bases, and the junction held 13 bases outside the gene matches. Germline V CDR1 and CDR2: MGHDK, SYGVNS. The CDR3 runs 17 residues. The CDR3 nucleotides are TGTGCCAGCAGTGGTGGGGGAGGGGCCGGAGGGACCGGGGAGCTGTTTTTT. Protein sequence: CASSGGGGAGGTGELFF.

The V gene is TRBV15, the J gene TRBJ2-1; D may be TRBD2 (6 bases). Trimming took off 3 bases at V and 3 bases at J, with 18 bases between the two ends. The CDR3 is made up of 17 amino acids. Germline V CDR1 and CDR2: LNHNV, YYDKDF (reference sequence). Here the CDR3 DNA reads TGTGCCACCAGCAGTTTTTTTCGGGAGTCGGTCTACAATGAGCAGTTCTTC. This sequence encodes CATSSFFRESVYNEQFF. Looking up the rest from reference TRBV15 and TRBJ2-1 gives the full variable domain: DAMVIQNPRYQVTQFGKPVTLSCSQTLNHNVMYWYQQKSSQAPKLLFHYYDKDFNNEADTPDNFQSRRPNTSFCFLDIRSPGLGDTAMYLCATSSFFRESVYNEQFFGPGTRLTVL.

The chain joins TRBV5-1 to TRBJ1-1, with TRBD1 matching 10 bases. The CDR3 totals 17 residues. Germline-derived CDR1 and CDR2 are SGHRS and YFSETQ. V shed 4 bases, J shed 7 bases, and the junction held 16 bases outside the gene matches. CDR3 DNA: TGCGCCAGCAGCCCGTTTGGGACAGGGGTTCAATTTGGTGAAGCTTTCTTT. It codes for CASSPFGTGVQFGEAFF.

This clone was recorded once. V gene TRBV19 combines with J gene TRBJ1-5; D is perhaps TRBD1 (6 bases). The CDR3 runs 14 residues. Between the trimmed V and J ends, which lost 4 bases and 7 bases, there was a span of 14 bases. Germline CDR1 reads LNHDA; CDR2 reads SQIVND (reference sequence). CDR3 DNA: TGTGCCAGTAGTACCACAGGGAAGAGCCAGCCCCAGCATTTT. It codes for CASSTTGKSQPQHF. Full variable domain (remainder filled in from reference TRBV19 and TRBJ1-5): DGGITQSPKYLFRKEGQNVTLSCEQNLNHDAMYWYRQDPGQGLRLIYYSQIVNDFQKGDIAEGYSVSREKKESFPLTVTSAQKNPTAFYLCASSTTGKSQPQHFGDGTRLSIL.

The chain uses TRBV5-1 and TRBJ1-2; possibly TRBD1 for D (5 bases). The germline V gene encodes CDR1 SGHRS and CDR2 YFSETQ. The CDR3 sequence is 14 residues long. Trimming took 2 bases from V and 4 from J, leaving 12 bases between them. CDR3 sequence: CASSFEGASYGYTF. DNA for the CDR3: TGCGCCAGCAGCTTCGAAGGGGCTTCCTATGGCTACACCTTC.

CDR3 sequence reads: CASSFGGHTEAFF. CDR3 in DNA: TGTGCCAGCAGCTTCGGCGGCCACACTGAAGCTTTCTTT. The rearrangement links TRBV5-6 to TRBJ1-1, with no clear D. V was trimmed by 2 bases and J by 3 bases, leaving 8 bases between them. The CDR3 is 13 amino acids. The germline V gene encodes CDR1 SGHDT and CDR2 YYEEEE.

The chain couples TRBV15 to TRBJ1-2; 9 bases agree with TRBD1. This CDR3 has 13 amino acids. Trimming cost V 4 bases and J 4 bases; bases outside gene matches: 1. Germline V gene data show CDR1 as LNHNV and CDR2 as YYDKDF (reference sequence). The CDR3 is CATSTDRGYGYTF. DNA for the CDR3: TGTGCCACCAGCACGGACAGGGGCTATGGCTACACCTTC. Supplemented by reference TRBV15 and TRBJ1-2, the full variable domain reads DAMVIQNPRYQVTQFGKPVTLSCSQTLNHNVMYWYQQKSSQAPKLLFHYYDKDFNNEADTPDNFQSRRPNTSFCFLDIRSPGLGDTAMYLCATSTDRGYGYTFGSGTRLTVV.

This clone is a singleton in its sample. The rearrangement links TRBV27 to TRBJ2-5; 7 nucleotides align to TRBD2. This CDR3 has 15 residues. V was clipped by 1 base and J by 7 bases; unmatched bases: 9. CDR1 MNHEY and CDR2 SMNVEV come from the germline V gene (reference sequence). The CDR3 loop reads CASSLWSSGKRTQYF. CDR3 in DNA: TGTGCCAGCAGTTTATGGTCCAGCGGGAAGAGGACCCAGTACTTC.

Remarks on this clone: Other DNA sequences within the sample encode an identical CDR3. The J gene is TRBJ1-5, the V gene TRBV6-1; TRBD1 agrees at 8 bases. Trimming removed 5 bases from V and 7 bases from J; junction bases left unmatched: 4. This CDR3 spans 13 amino acids. Germline V CDR1 and CDR2: MNHNS, SASEGT. CDR3 DNA sequence: TGTGCCAGCAGTTCAGGGGGCGTCCAGCCCCAGCATTTT. Translating it yields CASSSGGVQPQHF.

This rearrangement joins TRBV5-4 to TRBJ1-4; 8 nucleotides line up with TRBD1. V was clipped by 2 bases and J by 5 bases; unmatched bases: 8. Looked up from germline, CDR1 is SGHNT and CDR2 is YYREEE (reference sequence). The CDR3 is made up of 16 amino acids. The CDR3 nucleotides read TGTGCCAGCAGCTTCGCCACCGCAGGGGGCAATGAAAAACTGTTTTTT. Encoded protein: CASSFATAGGNEKLFF.

This CDR3 reads CSQSTGLTDTQYF. The CDR3 DNA reads as TGCAGCCAAAGTACAGGGCTCACAGATACGCAGTATTTT. This chain connects TRBV29-1 to TRBJ2-3; tentative D call: TRBD1 (6 bases). CDR3 length: 13 residues. V was shortened by 8 bases and J by 2 bases, with 14 bases between the two germline ends. Germline V gives CDR1 SQVTM, CDR2 ANQGSEA.

The chain employs TRBV4-2 and TRBJ1-6; D is unresolved. The ends were cut back, 3 bases at V and 8 bases at J, with 11 bases in the middle. The length of the CDR3 is 14 residues. Germline assignment: CDR1 LGHNA and CDR2 YNFKEQ. The CDR3 region is CASSHGLEDSPLHF. The CDR3 DNA sequence: TGTGCCAGCAGCCACGGACTGGAAGATTCACCCCTCCACTTT.

This clone was counted between two and nine times. This chain links TRBV5-1 with TRBJ1-6, with 7 positions matching TRBD1. The CDR3 length is 18 residues. Trimming removed 0 bases from V and 2 bases from J; junction bases left unmatched: 8. Germline values: CDR1 SGHRS, CDR2 YFSETQ. CDR3 loop: CASSLGAGGGPYNSPLHF. CDR3 DNA sequence: TGCGCCAGCAGCTTGGGGGCAGGGGGAGGCCCCTATAATTCACCCCTCCACTTT.

This chain connects TRBV5-1 to TRBJ2-7; 8 bases fit TRBD2. Trimming removed 2 bases from V and 3 bases from J; junction bases left unmatched: 7. The CDR3 totals 15 residues. Germline assignment: CDR1 SGHRS and CDR2 YFSETQ. CDR3 sequence (DNA): TGCGCCAGCAGCTTTCCGGGAGGGGGTTACTACGAGCAGTACTTC. Protein: CASSFPGGGYYEQYF.

The CDR3 nucleotides read TGTGCCAGCAGCTTAGCACTGGGACAGGGGGCGCGTGAGCAGTACTTC. This sequence encodes CASSLALGQGAREQYF. The chain links TRBV7-9 to TRBJ2-7, with TRBD1 matching 12 bases. Germline V gives CDR1 SEHNR, CDR2 FQNEAQ (reference sequence). V dropped 0 bases and J dropped 7; count of bases not matched to a gene: 7. The CDR3 is 16 amino acids.

V and J are TRBV1 and TRBJ2-4; TRBD2 is the table's D call and was not checked against the DNA. TRBV1 is tagged as a pseudogene. This CDR3 has 19 amino acids. CDR3 bases: TGCACCAGCTCCCGGACTAGCTCCCGTCCGGCGGTAGCCAAAAACATTCAGTACTTC. It translates to CTSSRTSSRPAVAKNIQYF.

The V gene is TRBV11-3, the J gene TRBJ2-1; the match to TRBD2 covers 10 bases. The V gene's germline CDR1 is SGHNT and CDR2 YENEEA. This CDR3 is built from 15 residues. Trimming at V came to 7 bases and at J to 6 bases, leaving 9 bases not matched to a gene. The CDR3 bases are TGTGCCAGCACCACAATTCTAGCGGGAGTCAATGAGCAGTTCTTC. Translation gives CASTTILAGVNEQFF.

Concerning this clone itself: The junction does not match germline at one end; this may be a read error. V gene TRBV7-7 combines with J gene TRBJ2-3; 7 bases line up with TRBD1. CDR3 length: 15 amino acids. The germline CDR1 and CDR2 sequences are SSHAT and FNYEAQ (reference sequence). The CDR3 DNA reads as TGTGCTAGCAGCCCCCTACAGGGGATCACAGATACGCAGTATTTT. This encodes CASSPLQGITDTQYF.